The 16 T cell receptor beta chains below come from one sample, sequenced in a study of beta chain features in type 1 diabetes (dated 2018 in TCRdb). Libraries came from the immunoSEQ multiplex PCR assay. The High Capacity cDNA Reverse Transcription Kit was used to reverse transcribe all of the isolated RNA, meaning that expressed TCRB transcripts were what got sequenced. In its TCRdb copy, this immuneACCESS table keeps in-frame sequences only and misses some clones. Where compared with another copy, unresolved V genes explain less than half of these, and the others have no known cause. In this sample the table shows 600,000 or so clones, 11% to 15% of which occur a single time. Roughly 0.04% of the sample goes to the ten largest clones. Summary of the overall study and its limitations: Type 1 diabetes patients showed a moderate but significant shortening of TCRB CDR3 length in all four CD4+ subsets.

For these receptors, no antigen is known. Sequencing was performed on naive CD4+ T cells from blood. The label giving this sample's cell subset or site can be read as: true naive CD4+ T cells. The receptors shown here come from a man younger than 30 with type 1 diabetes.

This clone was seen a few times. The chain uses TRBV25-1 and TRBJ1-2; D uncertain. Trimming shortened V by 5 bases and J by 5 bases, and 6 bases separated the two germline ends. Germline-derived CDR1 and CDR2 are MGHDK and SYGVNS. The CDR3 sequence is 11 residues long. The CDR3 bases are TGTGCCAGCAGTAACACGTATGGCTACACCTTC. Its protein product is CASSNTYGYTF.

Only a few counts were recorded for this clone. The rearrangement joins TRBV4-1 to TRBJ2-1; TRBD2 might be the D (6 bases). The V gene lost 1 base and the J gene lost 6 bases, with 19 bases spanning the gap. Per the germline V gene, CDR1 is MGHRA and CDR2 is YSYEKL. The CDR3 is 17 residues long. Written as DNA, the CDR3 is TGCGCCAGCAGCCAAGCGGCCGGGACTTCCTTTTTCAATGAGCAGTTCTTC. Translating gives CASSQAAGTSFFNEQFF.

This clone has a handful of counts. The gene calls are TRBV27 and TRBJ1-1; D gene unclear. CDR1 is MNHEY, CDR2 SMNVEV, per germline (reference sequence). CDR3 length equals 15 residues. The V end lost 5 bases, the J end lost 1 base, and 14 bases lay between the germline ends. The CDR3 sequence: CASSPHAGRNTEAFF. Written as DNA, the CDR3 is TGTGCCAGCAGTCCCCACGCCGGCCGGAACACTGAAGCTTTCTTT.

This clone has more than one count but fewer than ten. The J gene is TRBJ2-3, the V gene TRBV5-1, with 9 positions matching TRBD2. Germline V gives CDR1 SGHRS, CDR2 YFSETQ. The junction had 11 bases not matched to a gene; V was cut back by 5 bases and J by 4 bases. The CDR3 loop spans 16 amino acids. The chain's CDR3 is CASSPWVAGVSDTQYF. CDR3 nucleotides: TGCGCCAGCAGTCCCTGGGTAGCGGGAGTGTCAGATACGCAGTATTTT.

The chain is built from TRBV9 and TRBJ2-1, with D unresolved. Trimming took off 4 bases at V and 7 bases at J, with 18 bases between the two ends. The CDR3 sequence is 15 residues long. Germline CDR1 is SGDLS and CDR2 is YYNGEE. In DNA form, the CDR3 reads TGTGCCAGCAGCCCTCCGGGTTCTGTAGGTAATGAGCAGTTCTTC. It yields the protein CASSPPGSVGNEQFF.

This clone was seen a few times. The chain combines TRBV2 with TRBJ1-2; TRBD1 might be the D (5 bases). V gave up 2 bases and J gave up 3 bases, with 7 bases separating them. CDR1 SNHLY and CDR2 FYNNEI come from the germline V gene. The CDR3 spans 13 residues. The CDR3 here is CASSESGYYGYTF. The CDR3 nucleotides are TGTGCCAGCAGTGAATCAGGGTACTATGGCTACACCTTC.

The gene calls are TRBV11-2 and TRBJ2-1, with 9 bases aligning to TRBD2. The ends lost 3 bases at V and 0 bases at J; junction bases unmatched: 3. Germline CDR1 SGHAT, CDR2 FQNNGV. This CDR3 comprises 16 residues. The CDR3 nucleotides read TGTGCCAGCAGCTTGACTAGCGGATTCTCCTACAATGAGCAGTTCTTC. This gives the protein CASSLTSGFSYNEQFF.

In its sample, this clone was seen a few times. The V call is TRBV29-1, the J call TRBJ2-3; D is possibly TRBD2 (5 bases). The CDR3 spans 10 residues. Germline loops: CDR1 SQVTM, CDR2 ANQGSEA. For the CDR3, the DNA is TGCAGTTATCGGGGATATACGCAGTATTTT. Its translation is CSYRGYTQYF.

This clone was detected only a few times. The CDR3 bases are TGTGCCAGCAGTGTAGAGGACGGACGGAATCAGCCCCAGCATTTT. This codes for CASSVEDGRNQPQHF. V and J are TRBV6-1 and TRBJ1-5; D is uncertain. V was shortened by 4 bases and J by 4 bases, with 14 bases between the two germline ends. CDR1 MNHNS and CDR2 SASEGT come from the germline V gene. This CDR3 has 15 amino acids.

As DNA, the CDR3 is TGTGCCACCGGAACCCAGGGGGCGCAGGAGCAGTACTTC. Protein sequence: CATGTQGAQEQYF. J is TRBJ2-7 and V is TRBV2, with TRBD1 matching over 8 bases. The CDR3 has 13 residues. The trim removed 10 bases at V and 7 bases at J, leaving 12 bases unmatched. The germline CDR1 and CDR2 sequences are SNHLY and FYNNEI.

The gene calls are TRBV15 and TRBJ2-2, with D tentatively TRBD2 (5 bases). The CDR3 covers 19 residues. Looked up from germline, CDR1 is LNHNV and CDR2 is YYDKDF (reference sequence). Between the trimmed V and J ends, which lost 0 bases and 0 bases, there was a span of 17 bases. CDR3 nucleotides: TGTGCCACCAGCAGAGATGTAGGAGGAAACAGTGCGAACACCGGGGAGCTGTTTTTT. Translated, it gives CATSRDVGGNSANTGELFF.

In this sample, this clone turned up a few times. J is TRBJ1-2 and V is TRBV25-1; TRBD1 matches 9 bases. J was trimmed by 2 bases and V by 5 bases; bases with no gene match: 9. Germline loops: CDR1 MGHDK, CDR2 SYGVNS. The CDR3 is made up of 16 amino acids. The CDR3 region is CASSNAGTGTNYGYTF. The CDR3 coding sequence is TGTGCCAGCAGTAACGCCGGGACAGGGACGAACTATGGCTACACCTTC.

This clone has just a few counts. The rearrangement joins TRBV7-2 to TRBJ2-5, with D unclear. The germline V gene has CDR1 SGHTA and CDR2 FQGNSA. CDR3 length: 14 residues. Trimming pared 5 bases from V and 3 bases from J, leaving 13 bases between. CDR3 region: CASSPLGSKETQYF. The CDR3 bases are TGTGCCAGCAGCCCCCTCGGCAGTAAAGAGACCCAGTACTTC.

This clone was detected a few times. Other DNA sequences in this specimen translate into the identical CDR3. The rearrangement joins TRBV28 to TRBJ2-7, with D unresolved. Germline lookup yields CDR1 MDHEN and CDR2 SYDVKM. V was clipped by 6 bases and J by 1 base, with 4 bases between them. The CDR3 extends over 11 amino acids. CDR3 in DNA: TGTGCCAGCAGGTCTTCCTACGAGCAGTACTTC. This translates into CASRSSYEQYF.

V and J are TRBV28 and TRBJ2-1; either TRBD1 or TRBD2 may supply D (5 bases each). V lost 7 bases, J lost 0 bases, and 10 bases lay in between. Per the germline V gene, CDR1 is MDHEN and CDR2 is SYDVKM. This CDR3 is built from 14 residues. The DNA for the CDR3 is TGTGCCAGCATCGGGGCCAGCTCCTACAATGAGCAGTTCTTC. It yields the protein CASIGASSYNEQFF.

This chain joins TRBV21-1 and TRBJ1-1. TRBV21-1 is tagged as a pseudogene. This CDR3 has 14 residues. The CDR3 DNA is TGTGCCACCCTTCCTCGGGGAGTTGGTACTGAAGCTTTCTTT. It yields the protein CATLPRGVGTEAFF.